The present T cell receptor beta chain was sequenced within a study of cytomegalovirus exposure and HLA in healthy donors. General observations from the study: One variant, a missense change in DCLRE1C, was linked in a later analysis to TCR beta V- and J-gene trimming. Investigators reported some 150 TCR beta chains as tied to cytomegalovirus.

Regarding this clone: No antigen is known for it.

Trimming took 1 base from V and 7 from J, leaving 19 bases between them. The CDR3 has 16 amino acids. The germline V gene encodes CDR1 LNHDA and CDR2 SQIVND (reference sequence). It was with 60 Vbeta and 13 Jbeta primers that the PCR ran. Sequenced by immunoSEQ multiplex PCR; TCRdb stores in-frame clones only, minus some. The repertoire has over 150,000 clones, around 80% of them found once; the top ten carry 1%. The TCR sequence derives from a woman aged 50 to 60 in good health and CMV-seropositive. Sample: PBMCs. The rearrangement joins TRBV19 to TRBJ1-2; weak D call: TRBD1 (6 bases). The CDR3 DNA reads TGTGCCAGTAGTATAGGACAGGAACCCCCTCCTGGTGGCTACACCTTC. It translates to CASSIGQEPPPGGYTF.